This T cell receptor (beta chain) was sequenced in a study of T cell clonality in common variable immunodeficiency. The study, taken as a whole, reports: Repertoire-complication correlations in CVID were limited by patient heterogeneity. Fewer deletions and N-nucleotide insertions were reportedly seen in common variable immunodeficiency TCR beta sequences. Authors noted CVID clonality's cause needs subpopulation repertoire sequencing. Compared with healthy controls, CVID subjects showed increased TCRbeta clonality, mostly in about a third.

Per germline, CDR1 SGHRS and CDR2 YFSETQ. The CDR3 totals 15 residues. V was pared by 5 bases and J by 2 bases, with 16 bases between. A few counts support this clone. Its specificity is not known. The sequence runs out 3 residues before the end of the CDR3; the remainder is reconstructed from the germline J gene. Generated by immunoSEQ multiplex PCR, the TCRdb table keeps only in-frame clones and is missing some. This record lists some 11,000 clones, none seen once only, and the top ten clones contain around 6.9%. The CVID group had roughly 15 females and 30 or so males, mean age around 40. The chain combines TRBV5-1 with TRBJ2-5; maybe TRBD1 (6 bases). The clonotype originates from a human donor with common variable immunodeficiency. Sample: peripheral blood mononuclear cells. The chain's CDR3 is CASSLHPGQQETQYF. The sequenced part of the CDR3 DNA is TGCGCCAGCAGTCTTCATCCGGGACAACAAGAGACC.